This T cell receptor beta chain was documented in a study of blood T cell repertoires in COVID-19. The CDR3 has 17 residues. Per germline, CDR1 KGHSH and CDR2 LQKENI. V trimming: 2 bases; J trimming: 6 bases; junction bases outside the gene matches: 11. Sequencing used immunoSEQ multiplex PCR; TCRdb keeps in-frame clones, though not all of them. Of 270,000 or so clones in the sample, about 87% were seen once. V and J are TRBV18 and TRBJ1-5, with 9 bases fitting TRBD1. This TCR was recovered from a middle-aged woman with acute COVID-19. What was sequenced was PBMCs or T cells enriched from blood (not recorded which). As DNA, the CDR3 is TGTGCCAGCTCACCATTTGGGACAGGGCCTTTAGGTCAGCCCCAGCATTTT. It codes for CASSPFGTGPLGQPQHF.